The clone carrying this T cell receptor (beta chain) was seen a handful of times. Generated by immunoSEQ multiplex PCR, the TCRdb table keeps only in-frame clones and is missing some. The sample records more than 85,000 clones, approximately 75% being singletons. This sample is drawn from a study of fetal regulatory T cell absence and autoimmunity. Germline lookup yields CDR1 SGHNT and CDR2 YENEEA. This CDR3 region has 10 residues. Trimming shortened V by 3 bases and J by 5 bases, and 1 base separated the two germline ends. This chain uses TRBV11-3 with TRBJ2-5, with D hard to call. The receptor's source is a male donor with IPEX syndrome. Sequences were obtained from pancreas tissue. This CDR3 is CASSLETQYF. The CDR3 nucleotides read TGTGCCAGCAGCTTGGAGACCCAGTACTTC. Looking up the rest from reference TRBV11-3 and TRBJ2-5 gives the full variable domain: EAGVVQSPRYKIIEKKQPVAFWCNPISGHNTLYWYLQNLGQGPELLIRYENEEAVDDSQLPKDRFSAERLKGVDSTLKIQPAELGDSAVYLCASSLETQYFGPGTRLLVL.